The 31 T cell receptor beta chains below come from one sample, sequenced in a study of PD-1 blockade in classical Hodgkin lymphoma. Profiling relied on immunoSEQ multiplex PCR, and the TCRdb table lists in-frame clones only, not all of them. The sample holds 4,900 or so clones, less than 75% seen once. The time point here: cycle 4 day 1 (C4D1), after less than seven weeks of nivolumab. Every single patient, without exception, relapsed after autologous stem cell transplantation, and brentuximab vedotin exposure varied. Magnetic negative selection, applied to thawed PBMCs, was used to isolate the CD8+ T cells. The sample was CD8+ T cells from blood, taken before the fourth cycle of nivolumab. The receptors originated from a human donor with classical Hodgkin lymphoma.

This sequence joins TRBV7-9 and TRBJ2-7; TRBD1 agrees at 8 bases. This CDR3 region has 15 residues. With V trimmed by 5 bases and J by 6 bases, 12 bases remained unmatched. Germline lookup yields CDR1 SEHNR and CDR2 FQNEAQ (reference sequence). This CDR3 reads CASSPTGTGISEQYF. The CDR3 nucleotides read TGTGCCAGCAGCCCCACCGGGACAGGCATCAGCGAGCAGTACTTC.

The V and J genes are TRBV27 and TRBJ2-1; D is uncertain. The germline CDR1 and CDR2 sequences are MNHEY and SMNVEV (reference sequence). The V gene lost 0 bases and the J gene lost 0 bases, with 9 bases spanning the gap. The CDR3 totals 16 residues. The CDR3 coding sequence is TGTGCCAGCAGTTTATCGGGGTTGAGCTCCTACAATGAGCAGTTCTTC. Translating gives CASSLSGLSSYNEQFF.

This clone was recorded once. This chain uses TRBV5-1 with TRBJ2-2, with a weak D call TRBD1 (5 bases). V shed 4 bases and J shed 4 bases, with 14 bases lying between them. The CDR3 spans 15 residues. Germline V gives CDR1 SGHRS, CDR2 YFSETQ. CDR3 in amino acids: CASSLRMDITGELFF. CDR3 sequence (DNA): TGCGCCAGCAGCCTACGTATGGACATCACCGGGGAGCTGTTTTTT.

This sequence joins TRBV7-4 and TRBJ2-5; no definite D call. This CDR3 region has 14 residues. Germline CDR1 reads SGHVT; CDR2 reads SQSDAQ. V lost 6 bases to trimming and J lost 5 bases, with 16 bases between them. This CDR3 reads CASSDKGPVETQYF. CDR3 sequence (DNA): TGTGCCAGCAGTGACAAAGGACCTGTCGAGACCCAGTACTTC.

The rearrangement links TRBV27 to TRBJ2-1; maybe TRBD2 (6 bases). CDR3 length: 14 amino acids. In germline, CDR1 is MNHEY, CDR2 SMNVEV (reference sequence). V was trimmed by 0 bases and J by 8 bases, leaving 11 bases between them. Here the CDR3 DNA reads TGTGCCAGCAGTTTATCGGCGGGGTTCGATGAGCAGTTCTTC. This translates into CASSLSAGFDEQFF.

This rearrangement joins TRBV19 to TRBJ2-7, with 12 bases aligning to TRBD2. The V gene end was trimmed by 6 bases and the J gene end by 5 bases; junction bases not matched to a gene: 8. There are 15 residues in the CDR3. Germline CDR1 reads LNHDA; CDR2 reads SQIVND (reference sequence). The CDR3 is CASSLLAGGPHEQYF. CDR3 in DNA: TGTGCCAGTAGCTTGCTAGCGGGAGGGCCCCACGAGCAGTACTTC. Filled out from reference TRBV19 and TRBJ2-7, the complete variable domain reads DGGITQSPKYLFRKEGQNVTLSCEQNLNHDAMYWYRQDPGQGLRLIYYSQIVNDFQKGDIAEGYSVSREKKESFPLTVTSAQKNPTAFYLCASSLLAGGPHEQYFGPGTRLTVT.

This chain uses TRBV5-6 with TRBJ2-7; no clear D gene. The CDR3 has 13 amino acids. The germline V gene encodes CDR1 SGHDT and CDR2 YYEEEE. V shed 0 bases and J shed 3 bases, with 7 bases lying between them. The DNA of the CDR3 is TGTGCCAGCAGCTTGGGAGGTTTCTACGAGCAGTACTTC. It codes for CASSLGGFYEQYF.

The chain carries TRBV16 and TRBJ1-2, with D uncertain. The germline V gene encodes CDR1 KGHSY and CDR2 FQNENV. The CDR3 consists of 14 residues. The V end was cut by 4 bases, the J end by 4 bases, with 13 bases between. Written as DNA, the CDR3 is TGTGCCAGCAGCCCATCGGACGTGTCCTATGGCTACACCTTC. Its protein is CASSPSDVSYGYTF.

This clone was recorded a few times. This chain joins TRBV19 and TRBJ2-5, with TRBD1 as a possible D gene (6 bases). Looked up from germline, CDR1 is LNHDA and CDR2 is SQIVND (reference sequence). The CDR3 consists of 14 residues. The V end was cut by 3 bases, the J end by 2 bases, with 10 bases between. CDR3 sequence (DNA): TGTGCCAGTAGTATCGGACAGAAACAAGAGACCCAGTACTTC. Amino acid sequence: CASSIGQKQETQYF.

CDR3 sequence (DNA): TGTGCCAGCAGCCACACCACCGCTAGCGGGACCTACAATGAGCAGTTCTTC. This encodes CASSHTTASGTYNEQFF. The chain recombines TRBV14 with TRBJ2-1; the match to TRBD2 covers 9 bases. The CDR3 has 17 amino acids. V lost 3 bases and J lost 2; bases outside the gene matches: 8. Per germline, CDR1 SGHDN and CDR2 FVKESK.

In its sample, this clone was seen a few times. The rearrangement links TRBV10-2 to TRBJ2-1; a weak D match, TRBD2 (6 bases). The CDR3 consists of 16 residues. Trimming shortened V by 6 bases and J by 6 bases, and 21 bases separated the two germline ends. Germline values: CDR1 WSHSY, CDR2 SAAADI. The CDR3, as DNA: TGCGCCAGCAGGGTTAGCGGCACTTCAAGGGGCAATGAGCAGTTCTTC. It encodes CASRVSGTSRGNEQFF.

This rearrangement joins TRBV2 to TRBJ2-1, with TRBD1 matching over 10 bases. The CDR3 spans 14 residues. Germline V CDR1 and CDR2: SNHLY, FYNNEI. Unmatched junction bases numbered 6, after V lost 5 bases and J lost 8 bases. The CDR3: CASSSGQGVDEQFF. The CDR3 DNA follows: TGTGCCAGCAGTAGCGGACAGGGGGTCGATGAGCAGTTCTTC.

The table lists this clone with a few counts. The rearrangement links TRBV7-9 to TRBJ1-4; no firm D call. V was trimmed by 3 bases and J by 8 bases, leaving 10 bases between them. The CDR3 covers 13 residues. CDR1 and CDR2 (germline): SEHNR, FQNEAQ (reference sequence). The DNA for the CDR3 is TGTGCCAGCAGCTTTACAGTTGAGGAAAAACTGTTTTTT. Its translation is CASSFTVEEKLFF.

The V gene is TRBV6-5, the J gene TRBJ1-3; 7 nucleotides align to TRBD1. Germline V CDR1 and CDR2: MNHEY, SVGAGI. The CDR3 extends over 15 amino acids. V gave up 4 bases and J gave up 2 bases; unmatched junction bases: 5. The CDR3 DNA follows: TGTGCCAGCAGTTTGACAGGGTCGACTGGAAACACCATATATTTT. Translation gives CASSLTGSTGNTIYF.

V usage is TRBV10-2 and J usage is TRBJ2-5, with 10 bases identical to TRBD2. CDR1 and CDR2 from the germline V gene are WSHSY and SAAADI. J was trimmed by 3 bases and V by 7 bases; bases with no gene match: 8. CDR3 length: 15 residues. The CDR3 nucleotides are TGCGCCAGCACCCGACTAGCGGGTAATAAAGAGACCCAGTACTTC. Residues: CASTRLAGNKETQYF.

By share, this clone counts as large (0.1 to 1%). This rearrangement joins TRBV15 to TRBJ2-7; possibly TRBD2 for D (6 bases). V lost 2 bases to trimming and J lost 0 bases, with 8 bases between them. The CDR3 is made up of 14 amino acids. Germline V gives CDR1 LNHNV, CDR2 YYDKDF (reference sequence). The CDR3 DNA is TGTGCCACCAGCAGACTGGGGGGCTCCTACGAGCAGTACTTC. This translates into CATSRLGGSYEQYF.

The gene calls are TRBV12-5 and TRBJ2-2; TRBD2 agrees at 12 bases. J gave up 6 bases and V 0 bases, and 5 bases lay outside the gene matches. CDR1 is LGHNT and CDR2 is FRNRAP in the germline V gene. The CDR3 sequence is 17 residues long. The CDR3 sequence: CASGLVLAGGPAGELFF. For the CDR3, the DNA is TGTGCTAGTGGTTTGGTGCTAGCGGGAGGGCCCGCCGGGGAGCTGTTTTTT. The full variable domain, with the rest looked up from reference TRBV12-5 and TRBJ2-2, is DARVTQTPRHKVTEMGQEVTMRCQPILGHNTVFWYRQTMMQGLELLAYFRNRAPLDDSGMPKDRFSAEMPDATLATLKIQPSEPRDSAVYFCASGLVLAGGPAGELFFGEGSRLTVL.

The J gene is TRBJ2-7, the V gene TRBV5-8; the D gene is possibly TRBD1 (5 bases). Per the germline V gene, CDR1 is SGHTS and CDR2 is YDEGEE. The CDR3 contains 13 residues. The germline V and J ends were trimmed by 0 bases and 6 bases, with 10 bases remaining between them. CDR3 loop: CASSLVGDSEQYF. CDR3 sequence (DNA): TGTGCCAGCAGCTTGGTTGGCGACAGCGAGCAGTACTTC.

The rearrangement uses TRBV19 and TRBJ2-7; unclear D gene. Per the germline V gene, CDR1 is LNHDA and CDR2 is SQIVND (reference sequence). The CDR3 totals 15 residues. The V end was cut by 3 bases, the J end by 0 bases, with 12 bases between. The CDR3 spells CASSIRSDSSYEQYF. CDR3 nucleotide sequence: TGTGCCAGTAGTATTCGGTCTGATAGCTCCTACGAGCAGTACTTC.

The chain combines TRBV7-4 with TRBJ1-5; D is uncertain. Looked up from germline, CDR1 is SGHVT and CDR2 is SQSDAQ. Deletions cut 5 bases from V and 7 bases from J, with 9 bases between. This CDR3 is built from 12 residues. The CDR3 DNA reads TGTGCCAGCAGCCGGGAGGGACAGCCCCAGCATTTT. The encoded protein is CASSREGQPQHF.

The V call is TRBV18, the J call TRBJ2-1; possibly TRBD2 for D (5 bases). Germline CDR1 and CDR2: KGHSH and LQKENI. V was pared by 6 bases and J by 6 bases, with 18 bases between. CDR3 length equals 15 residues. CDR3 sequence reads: CASSRADSVGNEQFF. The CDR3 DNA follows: TGTGCCAGCTCCCGAGCGGACTCGGTGGGCAATGAGCAGTTCTTC.

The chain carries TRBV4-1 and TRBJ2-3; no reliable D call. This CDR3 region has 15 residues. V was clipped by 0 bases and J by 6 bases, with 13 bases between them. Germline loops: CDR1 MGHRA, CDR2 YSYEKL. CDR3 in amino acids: CASSQDDVTYDTQYF. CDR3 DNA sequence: TGCGCCAGCAGCCAAGATGACGTGACCTATGATACGCAGTATTTT.

CDR3 coding DNA: TGTGCCAGCAGTCCCCAGGGGGCTAGCGGGAGGTCTATAGCCTACGAGCAGTACTTC. This translates into CASSPQGASGRSIAYEQYF. This chain connects TRBV27 to TRBJ2-7, with 11 bases identical to TRBD2. Germline V gene sequence: CDR1 MNHEY, CDR2 SMNVEV (reference sequence). The CDR3 has 19 residues. V shed 5 bases and J 2 bases; nucleotides not matched to a gene: 17.

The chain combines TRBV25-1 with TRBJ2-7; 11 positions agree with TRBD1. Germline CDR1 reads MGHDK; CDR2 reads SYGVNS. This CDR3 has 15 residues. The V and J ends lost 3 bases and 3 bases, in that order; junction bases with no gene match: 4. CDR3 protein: CASSDPGQGDYEQYF. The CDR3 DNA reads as TGTGCCAGCAGTGACCCGGGACAGGGGGACTACGAGCAGTACTTC.

CDR3 protein: CASGFGRGYEQYF. Here the CDR3 DNA reads TGTGCTAGTGGTTTTGGTCGGGGCTACGAGCAGTACTTC. The V and J genes are TRBV12-5 and TRBJ2-7; weak D call: TRBD2 (5 bases). This CDR3 spans 13 amino acids. The V gene lost 3 bases and the J gene lost 3 bases, with 9 bases spanning the gap. Germline V gene lookup returns CDR1 LGHNT and CDR2 FRNRAP.

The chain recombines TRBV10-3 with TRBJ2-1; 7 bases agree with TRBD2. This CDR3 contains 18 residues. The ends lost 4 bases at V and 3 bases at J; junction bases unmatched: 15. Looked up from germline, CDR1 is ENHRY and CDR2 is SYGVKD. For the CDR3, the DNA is TGTGCCATCAGTGGGGGGGAAGGGAGGGGACTTTTCTACAATGAGCAGTTCTTC. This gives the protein CAISGGEGRGLFYNEQFF.

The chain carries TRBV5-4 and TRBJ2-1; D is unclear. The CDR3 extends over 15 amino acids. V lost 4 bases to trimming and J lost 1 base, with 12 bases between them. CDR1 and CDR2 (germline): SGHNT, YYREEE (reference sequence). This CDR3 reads CASSKISASYNEQFF. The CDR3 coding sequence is TGTGCCAGCAGCAAGATCAGCGCATCCTACAATGAGCAGTTCTTC.

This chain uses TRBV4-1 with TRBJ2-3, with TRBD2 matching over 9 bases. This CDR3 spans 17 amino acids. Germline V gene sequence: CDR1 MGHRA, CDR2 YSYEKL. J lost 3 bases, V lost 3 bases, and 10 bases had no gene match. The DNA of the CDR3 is TGCGCCAGCAGCCAGCTTATAGCGGGAGACCAAACAGATACGCAGTATTTT. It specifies CASSQLIAGDQTDTQYF.

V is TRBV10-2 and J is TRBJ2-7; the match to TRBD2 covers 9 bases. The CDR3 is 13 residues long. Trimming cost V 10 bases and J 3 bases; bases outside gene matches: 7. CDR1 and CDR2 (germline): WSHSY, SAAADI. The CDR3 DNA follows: TGCGCCACCTCACTAGCGGGCAACTACGAGCAGTACTTC. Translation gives CATSLAGNYEQYF.

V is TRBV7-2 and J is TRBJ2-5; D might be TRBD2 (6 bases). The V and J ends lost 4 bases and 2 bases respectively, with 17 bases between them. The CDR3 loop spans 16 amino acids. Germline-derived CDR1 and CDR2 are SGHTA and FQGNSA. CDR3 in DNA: TGTGCCAGCAGCTCAGATACAAGCGGGCAACAAGAGACCCAGTACTTC. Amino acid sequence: CASSSDTSGQQETQYF.

In nucleotides, the CDR3 is TGTGCCAGCAGAGGGGGAAACACCATATATTTT. Translated: CASRGGNTIYF. The V and J genes are TRBV14 and TRBJ1-3; D not certain. The CDR3 length is 11 residues. Germline V gene lookup returns CDR1 SGHDN and CDR2 FVKESK. V was clipped by 6 bases and J by 4 bases, with 4 bases between them.